This T cell receptor (beta chain) was captured in a study of Graves' ophthalmopathy and Graves' hyperthyroidism. Lactation, pregnancy, uncontrolled infections and other autoimmune diseases were all grounds for excluding patients. Patients were diagnosed from clinical symptoms, serum thyroxine, TRAb, thyroid ultrasound and orbital computed tomography. In germline, CDR1 is SNHLY, CDR2 FYNNEI. There are 13 residues in the CDR3. The J segment lost 7 bases and the V segment lost 8 bases, leaving 4 bases of the junction unmatched. Overall study findings and caveats: This model predicted ophthalmopathy progression (sensitivity 65% to 71%, specificity about 72%).

As regards this clonotype: Its antigen is currently unknown. A much larger clone sits a single nucleotide away, making a read error possible.

RNA transcripts were the source from which TCR beta CDR3 regions were amplified. Investigators did first-round RT-PCR with HTBI primers, then second-round multiplex PCR. TCRdb recomputed calls from the multiplex PCR reads with MiXCR, one row per CDR3 protein. Found here are about 740,000 distinct CDR3 sequences, roughly 40% of them singletons; the top ten hold approximately 43%. Sample: peripheral blood. The receptor was isolated from an adult man with Graves' ophthalmopathy. The chain is built from TRBV2 and TRBJ1-6; 8 positions match TRBD1. For the CDR3, the DNA is TGTGCCAGCGGGGACAGGCCGAATTCACCCCTCCACTTT. It specifies CASGDRPNSPLHF.